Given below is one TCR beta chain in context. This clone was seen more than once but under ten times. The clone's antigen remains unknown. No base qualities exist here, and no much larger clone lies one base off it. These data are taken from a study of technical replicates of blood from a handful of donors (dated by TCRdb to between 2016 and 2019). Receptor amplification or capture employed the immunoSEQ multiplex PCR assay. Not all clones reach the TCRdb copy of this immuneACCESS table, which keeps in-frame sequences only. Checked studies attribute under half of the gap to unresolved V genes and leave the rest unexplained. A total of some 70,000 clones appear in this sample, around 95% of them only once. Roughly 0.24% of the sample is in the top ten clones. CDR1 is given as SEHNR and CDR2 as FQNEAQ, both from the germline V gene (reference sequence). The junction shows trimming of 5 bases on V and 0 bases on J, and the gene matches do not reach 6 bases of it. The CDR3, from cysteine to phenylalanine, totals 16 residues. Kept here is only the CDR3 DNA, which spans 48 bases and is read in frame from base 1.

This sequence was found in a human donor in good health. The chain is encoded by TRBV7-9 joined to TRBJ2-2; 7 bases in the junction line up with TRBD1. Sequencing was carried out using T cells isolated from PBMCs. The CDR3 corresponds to CASSPAQGTNTGELFF. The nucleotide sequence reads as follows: TGTGCCAGCAGCCCAGCACAGGGGACGAACACCGGGGAGCTGTTTTTT.